Listed here are 2 T cell receptor beta chains from one sample, sequenced in a study of early T cells in non-severe SARS-CoV-2 infection. TCRdb reprocessed the 5' RACE reads via MiXCR and lists one record per CDR3 protein. In the table there are just under 65,000 distinct CDR3 sequences, around 12% of which are singletons. The sample comprised whole blood. The origin of the receptors is an adult who was a healthcare worker with PCR-confirmed SARS-CoV-2 infection or an uninfected control (not recorded which).

This chain connects TRBV27 to TRBJ1-5; D unclear. Trimming left V 3 bases short and J 1 base short, with 4 bases between. CDR3 length: 13 residues. The V gene's germline CDR1 is MNHEY and CDR2 SMNVEV (reference sequence). The CDR3 nucleotides read TGTGCCAGCAGTTTGTCGAGCAATCAGCCCCAGCATTTT. Amino acids: CASSLSSNQPQHF.

Many counts were recorded for this clonotype. This chain uses TRBV29-1 with TRBJ2-3; the D gene is possibly TRBD1 (5 bases). The V and J ends lost 7 bases and 7 bases respectively, with 18 bases between them. Germline CDR1 SQVTM, CDR2 ANQGSEA. The CDR3 covers 13 residues. CDR3 DNA sequence: TGCAGCGACCCTCTTGGGGCCTATTATACGCAGTATTTT. Residues: CSDPLGAYYTQYF.